This TCR beta chain is drawn from a study of molecular identifiers for immune sequencing clone quantification. This clonotype showed up just a few times. Antigen unknown. The CDR3 covers 14 residues. Germline V lookup: CDR1 SEHNR, CDR2 FQNEAQ (reference sequence). J gave up 5 bases and V 2 bases, and 4 bases lay outside the gene matches. TCRdb re-called the PCR reads through MiXCR, storing one row per CDR3 protein. The sample has a few hundred thousand distinct CDR3 sequences, about 22% seen once. Sorting defined naive CD8 T cells as CD8+CD4-CCR7+CD45RA+. Study-wide points: For effector cells, clones above 20 RNA copies held over 97% of molecules; for naive cells, under 1%.

This TCR was sampled from a human donor in good health. Some libraries in this study had Jurkat cell RNA spiked in. Sequenced: naive CD8+ T cells from blood, with Jurkat cell RNA spiked in. Indicated subset: FACS-sorted CD8+CD4-CCR7+CD45RA+ naive T cells. The chain uses TRBV7-9 and TRBJ2-5, with TRBD1 matching over 8 bases. The CDR3 nucleotides read TGTGCCAGCAGCTTATTTACAGGGGGGGAGACCCAGTACTTC. This sequence encodes CASSLFTGGETQYF.